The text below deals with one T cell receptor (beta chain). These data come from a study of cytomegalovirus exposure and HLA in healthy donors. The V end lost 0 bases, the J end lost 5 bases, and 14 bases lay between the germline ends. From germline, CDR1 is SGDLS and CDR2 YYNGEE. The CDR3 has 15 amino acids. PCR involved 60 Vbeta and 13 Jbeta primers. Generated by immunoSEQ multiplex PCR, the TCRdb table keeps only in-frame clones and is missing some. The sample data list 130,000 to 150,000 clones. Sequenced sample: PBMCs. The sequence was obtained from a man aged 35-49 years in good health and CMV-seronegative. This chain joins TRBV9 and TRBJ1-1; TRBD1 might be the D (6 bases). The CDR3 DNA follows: TGTGCCAGCAGCGTAGAACAGGGCGGTCGGACTGAAGCTTTCTTT. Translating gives CASSVEQGGRTEAFF. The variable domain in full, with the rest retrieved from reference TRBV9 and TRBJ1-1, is DSGVTQTPKHLITATGQRVTLRCSPRSGDLSVYWYQQSLDQGLQFLIQYYNGEERAKGNILERFSAQQFPDLHSELNLSSLELGDSALYFCASSVEQGGRTEAFFGQGTRLTVV.